This TCR beta chain originates from a study of siplizumab effects on memory and regulatory T cells. Germline loops: CDR1 SGHNT, CDR2 YENEEA. The ends were cut back, 0 bases at V and 3 bases at J, with 10 bases in the middle. This CDR3 has 15 residues. With regard to this clone: Its antigen is not identified.

Researchers sequenced unstimulated naive, memory, effector memory and TEMRA subsets in three donor pairs. Repertoires were generated with immunoSEQ multiplex PCR, while TCRdb's copy carries only in-frame clones and drops some. The data show tens of thousands of clones, under 98% seen once. Regarding the study as a whole: Among mappable alloreactive CD4+ clones, the Treg-derived fraction averaged around 66% with siplizumab versus 25% to 30% in controls. Alloreactive sequences tracing back to unstimulated CD4+ memory cells were significantly reduced by siplizumab.

The sample comprised naive CD4+ T cells sorted from blood. This receptor was identified in a human donor in good health. The chain employs TRBV11-3 and TRBJ2-3; D tentatively fits TRBD1 or TRBD2 (5 bases each). CDR3 sequence: CASSLDFGGTDTQYF. In nucleotides, the CDR3 is TGTGCCAGCAGCTTAGATTTTGGGGGTACAGATACGCAGTATTTT.